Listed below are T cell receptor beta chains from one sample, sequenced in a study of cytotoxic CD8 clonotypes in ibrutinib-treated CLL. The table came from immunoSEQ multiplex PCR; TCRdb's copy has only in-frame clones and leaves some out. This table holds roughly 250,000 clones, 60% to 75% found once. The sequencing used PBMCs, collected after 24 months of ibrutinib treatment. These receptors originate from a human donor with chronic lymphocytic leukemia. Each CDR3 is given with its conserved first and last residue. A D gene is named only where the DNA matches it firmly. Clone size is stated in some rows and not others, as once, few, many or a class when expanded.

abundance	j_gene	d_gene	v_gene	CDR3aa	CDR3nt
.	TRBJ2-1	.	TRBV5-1	CASSLWAVVNEQFF	TGCGCCAGCAGCTTGTGGGCGGTTGTAAATGAGCAGTTCTTC
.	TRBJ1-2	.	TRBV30	CAWSVQSGNYGYTF	TGTGCCTGGAGTGTACAGTCAGGGAACTATGGCTACACCTTC
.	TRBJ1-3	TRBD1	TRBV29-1	CSARDRALSDTIYF	TGCAGCGCCCGAGACAGGGCTTTATCGGACACCATATATTTT
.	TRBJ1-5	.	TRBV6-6	CASRLSNQPQHF	TGTGCCAGCAGATTAAGCAATCAGCCCCAGCATTTT
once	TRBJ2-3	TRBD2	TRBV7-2	CASSLGSAGGTDTQYF	TGTGCCAGCAGCTTAGGATCGGCGGGAGGAACAGATACGCAGTATTTT
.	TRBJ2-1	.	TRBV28	CASTNYNEQFF	TGTGCCAGCACCAACTACAATGAGCAGTTCTTC
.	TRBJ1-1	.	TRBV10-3	CAISDSRAGTEAFF	TGTGCCATCAGTGATAGTCGGGCCGGCACTGAAGCTTTCTTT
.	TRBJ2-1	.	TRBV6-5	CASRTGSGRQFF	TGTGCCAGCAGGACGGGGTCGGGAAGGCAGTTCTTC
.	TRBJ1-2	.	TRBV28	CASSRSLYGYTF	TGTGCCAGCAGTCGTTCTTTGTATGGCTACACCTTC
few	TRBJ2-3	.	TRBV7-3	CASSSLGPGDTQYF	TGTGCCAGCAGCAGCTTAGGTCCGGGAGATACGCAGTATTTT
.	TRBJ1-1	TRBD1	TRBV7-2	CASRTGQYTEAFF	TGTGCCAGCAGGACAGGGCAATACACTGAAGCTTTCTTT
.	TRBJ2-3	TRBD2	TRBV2	CASSGLAGGGDTQYF	TGTGCCAGCAGCGGACTAGCGGGAGGAGGAGATACGCAGTATTTT
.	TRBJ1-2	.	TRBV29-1	CSVGASSGYGYTF	TGCAGCGTTGGGGCCAGCTCGGGGTACGGCTACACCTTC
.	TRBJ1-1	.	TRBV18	CASSPQTLNTEAFF	TGTGCCAGCTCACCACAAACACTGAACACTGAAGCTTTCTTT
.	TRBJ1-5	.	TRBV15	CATSRLGNQPQHF	TGTGCCACCAGCCGATTGGGCAATCAGCCCCAGCATTTT
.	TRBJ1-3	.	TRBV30	CAWSHIATVPSGNTIYF	TGTGCCTGGAGCCATATTGCGACGGTCCCTTCTGGAAACACCATATATTTT
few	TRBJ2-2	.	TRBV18	CASSPGTNTGELFF	TGTGCCAGCTCACCAGGGACCAACACCGGGGAGCTGTTTTTT
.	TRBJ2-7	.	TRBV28	CASSFRGVKPYEQYF	TGTGCCAGCAGTTTCCGCGGCGTCAAGCCCTACGAGCAGTACTTC
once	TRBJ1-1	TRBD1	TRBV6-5	CASSFDDRESEAFF	TGTGCCAGCAGTTTCGATGACAGGGAGTCTGAAGCTTTCTTT
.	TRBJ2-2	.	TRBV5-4	CASSPGAGNTGELFF	TGTGCCAGCAGCCCTGGGGCGGGCAACACCGGGGAGCTGTTTTTT
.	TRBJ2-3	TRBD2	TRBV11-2	CASSLGGVVGRETQYF	TGTGCCAGCAGCTTAGGGGGGGTCGTCGGGAGGGAAACGCAGTATTTT
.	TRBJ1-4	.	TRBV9	CASSRGRDFGKLFF	TGTGCCAGCAGCCGGGGCAGGGATTTTGGAAAACTGTTTTTT
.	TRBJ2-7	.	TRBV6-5	CASSLGGYEQYF	TGTGCCAGCAGTCTCGGGGGCTACGAGCAGTACTTC
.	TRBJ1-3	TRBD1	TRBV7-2	CASSLTGESGNTIYF	TGTGCCAGCAGCCTTACAGGGGAGTCGGGAAACACCATATATTTT
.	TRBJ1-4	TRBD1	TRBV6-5	CASRATGGVGKLFF	TGTGCCAGCAGGGCGACAGGGGGCGTAGGAAAACTGTTTTTT
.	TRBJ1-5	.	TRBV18	CASSLQHSNQPQHF	TGTGCCAGCTCATTACAGCATAGCAATCAGCCCCAGCATTTT
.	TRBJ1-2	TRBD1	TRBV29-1	CSVVQGTNYGYTF	TGCAGCGTTGTACAGGGGACTAACTATGGCTACACCTTC
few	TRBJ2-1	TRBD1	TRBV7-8	CASSLGDRGNEQFF	TGTGCCAGCAGCTTAGGGGACAGGGGCAATGAGCAGTTCTTC
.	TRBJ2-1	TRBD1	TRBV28	CASSYPGQGNNEQFF	TGTGCCAGCAGTTACCCGGGACAGGGAAACAATGAGCAGTTCTTC
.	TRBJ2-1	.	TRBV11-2	CASSFFTAWDEQFF	TGTGCCAGCAGCTTTTTCACAGCCTGGGATGAGCAGTTCTTC
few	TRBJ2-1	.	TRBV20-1	CSASYRDEQFF	TGCAGTGCTAGTTATCGGGATGAGCAGTTCTTC
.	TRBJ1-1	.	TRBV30	CAWSRRTPNTEAFF	TGTGCCTGGAGCCGCAGGACACCTAACACTGAAGCTTTCTTT
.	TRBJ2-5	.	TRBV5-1	CASSQGTQETQYF	TGCGCCAGCAGCCAGGGGACCCAAGAGACCCAGTACTTC
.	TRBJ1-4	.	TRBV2	CASRLLDSQNEKLFF	TGTGCCAGCAGGTTACTTGACAGCCAGAATGAAAAACTGTTTTTT
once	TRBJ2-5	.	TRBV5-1	CASSSSGTQETQYF	TGCGCCAGCAGCTCCTCAGGAACTCAAGAGACCCAGTACTTC
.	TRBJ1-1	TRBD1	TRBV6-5	CASRGQGGNTEAFF	TGTGCCAGCAGAGGACAGGGCGGGAACACTGAAGCTTTCTTT
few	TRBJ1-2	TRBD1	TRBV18	CASSPDRVYGYTF	TGTGCCAGCTCACCGGACAGGGTCTATGGCTACACCTTC
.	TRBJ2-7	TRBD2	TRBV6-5	CASSYLAGDYEQYF	TGTGCCAGCAGTTACTTGGCGGGAGACTACGAGCAGTACTTC
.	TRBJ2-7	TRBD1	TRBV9	CASSPAGTGGTYEQYF	TGTGCCAGCAGCCCGGCCGGGACAGGGGGGACCTACGAGCAGTACTTC
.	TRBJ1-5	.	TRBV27	CASGLPQHF	TGTGCCAGCGGTCTACCCCAGCATTTT
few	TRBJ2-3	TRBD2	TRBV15	CATSTLAGGTQYF	TGTGCCACCAGCACTTTAGCGGGAGGTACGCAGTATTTT
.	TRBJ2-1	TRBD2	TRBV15	CATSSASGLAVYNEQFF	TGTGCCACCAGCAGCGCCTCGGGACTAGCGGTATACAATGAGCAGTTCTTC